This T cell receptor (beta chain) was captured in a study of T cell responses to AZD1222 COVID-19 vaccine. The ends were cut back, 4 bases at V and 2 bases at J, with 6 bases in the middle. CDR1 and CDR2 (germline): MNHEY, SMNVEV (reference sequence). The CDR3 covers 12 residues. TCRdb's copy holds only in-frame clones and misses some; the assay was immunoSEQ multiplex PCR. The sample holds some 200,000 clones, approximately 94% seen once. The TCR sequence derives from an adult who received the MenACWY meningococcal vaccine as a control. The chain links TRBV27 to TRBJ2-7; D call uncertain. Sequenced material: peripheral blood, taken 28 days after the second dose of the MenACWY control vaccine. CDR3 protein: CASSYSTYEQYF. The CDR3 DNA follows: TGTGCCAGCAGTTACTCTACCTACGAGCAGTACTTC.